These 8 T cell receptor beta chains share one sample of origin, sequenced in a study of blood T cell repertoires in COVID-19. Using immunoSEQ multiplex PCR, the repertoire was profiled, and TCRdb retains in-frame clones only, with some absent. The sample lists around 69,000 clones, roughly nine tenths occurring once. The sample comprised peripheral blood. These receptors were obtained from a woman aged 45-65 years with active COVID-19.

The CDR3 loop reads CASSLIYPRDSFWVYEQYF. CDR3 DNA: TGTGCCAGCAGCTTGATATACCCTCGGGACTCGTTTTGGGTCTACGAGCAGTACTTC. The chain links TRBV6-6 to TRBJ2-7; possible D gene TRBD2, 6 bases. The CDR3 is 19 residues long. Per the germline V gene, CDR1 is MNHNY and CDR2 is SVGAGI (reference sequence). V lost 6 bases, J lost 3 bases, and 30 bases lay in between.

The CDR3 DNA is TGCAGTGCTAGTCCCTGGACTAGCGAAGAGACCCAGTACTTC. Translating it yields CSASPWTSEETQYF. This chain connects TRBV20-1 to TRBJ2-5; TRBD2 matches at 9 bases. CDR3 length: 14 residues. The germline V gene encodes CDR1 DFQATT and CDR2 SNEGSKA (reference sequence). With V trimmed by 3 bases and J by 3 bases, 5 bases remained unmatched.

V is TRBV5-4 and J is TRBJ2-2; D possibly corresponds to TRBD2 (6 bases). The CDR3 is 16 residues long. Trimming took off 0 bases at V and 0 bases at J, with 9 bases between the two ends. Germline CDR1 SGHNT, CDR2 YYREEE (reference sequence). CDR3: CASSLAGTANTGELFF. The DNA for the CDR3 is TGTGCCAGCAGCTTGGCAGGGACTGCGAACACCGGGGAGCTGTTTTTT.

The gene calls are TRBV19 and TRBJ1-2, with D unresolved. Trimming cost V 5 bases and J 4 bases, with 14 bases left between them. In germline, CDR1 is LNHDA, CDR2 SQIVND (reference sequence). This CDR3 region has 14 residues. For the CDR3, the DNA is TGTGCCAGTAGTCCGATAGAAGCCCCCTATGGCTACACCTTC. This translates into CASSPIEAPYGYTF.

The genes are TRBV29-1 and TRBJ1-3; D perhaps matches TRBD1 (5 bases). CDR3 length: 15 amino acids. Germline V gene data show CDR1 as SQVTM and CDR2 as ANQGSEA. V dropped 3 bases and J dropped 0 bases, with 12 bases sitting between them. In DNA form, the CDR3 reads TGCAGCGTTGAGTCGGGACTCATCTCTGGAAACACCATATATTTT. Translating it yields CSVESGLISGNTIYF.

The V and J genes are TRBV13 and TRBJ2-7; D not certain. This CDR3 contains 16 residues. Trimming shortened V by 5 bases and J by 0 bases, and 17 bases separated the two germline ends. Per the germline V gene, CDR1 is PRHDT and CDR2 is FYEKMQ (reference sequence). CDR3 nucleotide sequence: TGTGCCAGCAGCCTTGTTTCAGGTTCGAGCTCCTACGAGCAGTACTTC. It yields the protein CASSLVSGSSSYEQYF.

The chain combines TRBV28 with TRBJ1-5; D gene uncertain. V gave up 3 bases and J gave up 2 bases, with 8 bases separating them. The germline V gene encodes CDR1 MDHEN and CDR2 SYDVKM. The CDR3 consists of 14 residues. The CDR3 sequence is CASSFRLGNQPQHF. As DNA, the CDR3 is TGTGCCAGCAGTTTTCGGTTGGGCAATCAGCCCCAGCATTTT.

This clone was observed a single time. This sequence joins TRBV12-5 and TRBJ2-7; 7 bases line up with TRBD1. This CDR3 contains 14 residues. Germline CDR1 is LGHNT and CDR2 is FRNRAP. Unmatched junction bases numbered 3, after V lost 1 base and J lost 3 bases. The CDR3 DNA reads as TGTGCTAGTGGTTTGGGGGACAGCGGCTACGAGCAGTACTTC. It translates to CASGLGDSGYEQYF.